This is a list of T cell receptor beta chains from one sample in a study of shared clonotypes between healthy human individuals. The method was immunoSEQ multiplex PCR; TCRdb's version includes in-frame clones alone and lacks a portion of them. Of about 2 million clones in the sample, just under 95% were seen once. The sequenced sample was naive CD8+ T cells sorted from blood. The receptors come from a man between 18 and 29 years old in good health. Both conserved end residues are part of each CDR3. Fields, in order: V gene, J gene, CDR3 protein.

>TRBV6-6|TRBJ1-1
CASSWDSMNTEAFF
>TRBV6-5|TRBJ2-2
CASSYPTGGGGELFF
>TRBV11-1|TRBJ2-7
CASDATPGGSNEQYF
>TRBV19|TRBJ1-1
CASSIRGGIMNTEAFF
>TRBV12-5|TRBJ2-5
CASGRGEETQYF
>TRBV9|TRBJ2-1
CASSAGPGQGYNEQFF
>TRBV7-9|TRBJ1-6
CASSLPTGPLLHF
>TRBV5-8|TRBJ1-1
CASSSVRGYTEAFF
>TRBV2|TRBJ1-1
CASSEDGTANTEAFF
>TRBV7-9|TRBJ2-7
CASSRWDMGSYEQYF
>TRBV10-1|TRBJ2-2
CASSEQNTGELFF
>TRBV10-1|TRBJ2-7
CASSVDSGGEQYF
>TRBV15|TRBJ1-4
CATSITGLWNEKLFF
>TRBV2|TRBJ2-7
CASTLYEQYF
>TRBV5-1|TRBJ2-1
CASSLSPSGSSYNEQFF
>TRBV27|TRBJ1-1
CASSLNTWNTEAFF
>TRBV4-3|TRBJ1-2
CASSPVEGYGSTF
>TRBV5-6|TRBJ1-2
CASSLAETPYGYTF
>TRBV5-6|TRBJ1-1
CASSLDPTGLNTEAFF
>TRBV4-3|TRBJ2-7
CASSQDPTGGLYEQYF
>TRBV27|TRBJ2-1
CASSPRLGPLGDEQFF
>TRBV7-8|TRBJ2-7
CASSPEGWGNYEQYF
>TRBV4-3|TRBJ2-3
CASSQLWTGGLAGVIADTQYF
>TRBV7-9|TRBJ2-5
CASSHVDSEEETQYF
>TRBV5-1|TRBJ1-2
CASSSLLGGTGQYGYTF
>TRBV29-1|TRBJ1-2
CSVEDGASYGYTF
>TRBV13|TRBJ2-1
CASSGYMARGEQFF
>TRBV6-5|TRBJ2-7
CASSYHRAYEQYF
>TRBV7-8|TRBJ2-7
CASSLVDRSYEQYF
>TRBV27|TRBJ2-2
CASSPTGGAGGELFF
>TRBV4-1|TRBJ2-7
CASSLDSASYEQYF
>TRBV10-3|TRBJ2-7
CAIGWTGVAEQYF
>TRBV2|TRBJ1-4
CASSPRSGPGEKLFF
>TRBV30|TRBJ2-5
CAWTSGNQETQYF
>TRBV6-1|TRBJ2-3
CASSKLTGGTDTQYF
>TRBV13|TRBJ1-1
CASSPQTQGRYTEAFF
>TRBV27|TRBJ2-7
CASSWQDRYEQYF
>TRBV19|TRBJ2-5
CASSIDSEQETQYF
>TRBV9|TRBJ1-1
CASSLGTVRGITEAFF
>TRBV4-3|TRBJ2-7
CASSQERRGHEQYF
>TRBV4-1|TRBJ2-1
CASSQDLRTSNEQFF
>TRBV28|TRBJ2-7
CASASYEQYF